This TCR beta chain was retrieved from a study of blood T cell repertoires in COVID-19. TCRdb's table, derived via immunoSEQ multiplex PCR, lists solely in-frame clones and lacks some. The sample contains under 200,000 clones, 70% to 90% of which appear only once. Concerning this clone itself: The identical CDR3 is also encoded by other nucleotide sequences in the sample.

Seattle researchers signed up patients amid active infection and tracked them longitudinally. The V and J ends lost 6 bases and 7 bases, in that order; junction bases with no gene match: 4. From germline, CDR1 is MNHEY and CDR2 SVGAGI. The CDR3 sequence is 14 residues long. The receptor's source is a woman older than 75 with COVID-19, enrolled during active disease. Sequenced sample: peripheral blood. The chain is built from TRBV6-5 and TRBJ1-6; 9 nucleotides match TRBD1. As DNA, the CDR3 is TGTGCCAGCAGCCCCGGGACAGGGAATTCACCCCTCCACTTT. This sequence encodes CASSPGTGNSPLHF.